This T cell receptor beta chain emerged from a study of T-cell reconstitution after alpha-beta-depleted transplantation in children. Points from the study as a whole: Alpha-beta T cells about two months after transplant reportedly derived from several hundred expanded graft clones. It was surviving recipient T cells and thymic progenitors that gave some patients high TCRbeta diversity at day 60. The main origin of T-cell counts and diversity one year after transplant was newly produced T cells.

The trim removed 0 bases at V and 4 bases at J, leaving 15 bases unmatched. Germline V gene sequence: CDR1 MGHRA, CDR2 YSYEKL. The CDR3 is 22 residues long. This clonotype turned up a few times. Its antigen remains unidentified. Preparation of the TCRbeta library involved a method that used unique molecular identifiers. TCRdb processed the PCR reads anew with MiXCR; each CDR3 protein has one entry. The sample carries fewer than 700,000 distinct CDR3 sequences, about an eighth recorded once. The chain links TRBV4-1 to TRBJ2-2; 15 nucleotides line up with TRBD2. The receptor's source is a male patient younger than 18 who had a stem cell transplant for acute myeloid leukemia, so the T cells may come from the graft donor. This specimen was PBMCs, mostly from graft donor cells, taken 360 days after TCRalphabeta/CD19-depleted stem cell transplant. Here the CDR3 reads CASSQDLPRGLAGGPGTGELFF. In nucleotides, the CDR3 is TGCGCCAGCAGCCAAGATTTACCGCGCGGACTAGCGGGAGGGCCCGGCACCGGGGAGCTGTTTTTT.